The subject of this entry is one T cell receptor (beta chain). Its antigen is unknown. This sample was taken from a study of OX40 agonist ivuxolimab in advanced cancers. Whole-study context: Averaging 60 years in age, with a range of 23 to 79, the cohort was approximately 87% male. The study's findings and limits: CD8+ T cells (on average) carried more expanded clones than CD4+ T cells. Both blood CD4+ and CD8+ T cells showed clonal growth by week 6 at 0.1 to 3.0 mg/kg.

Sequencing used immunoSEQ multiplex PCR; TCRdb keeps in-frame clones, though not all of them. The data hold just over 20,000 clones, with 87% observed a single time. Germline lookup yields CDR1 SGHRS and CDR2 YFSETQ. The CDR3 is 17 amino acids. After removal of 0 bases from V and 5 bases from J, the junction contained 10 bases not matched to a gene. This sequence joins TRBV5-1 and TRBJ2-1; 8 positions agree with TRBD2. Source: CD4+ or CD8+ T cells sorted from blood, taken in a trial of the OX40 agonist ivuxolimab. This receptor was taken from an adult with an advanced solid tumor such as melanoma, head and neck, liver or kidney cancer. This chain's CDR3 is CASSLVAGGYWDNEQFF. DNA of the CDR3: TGCGCCAGCAGCTTGGTGGCGGGGGGTTACTGGGACAATGAGCAGTTCTTC.